The next 2 T cell receptor beta chains were all read from a single sample in a study of blood T cell repertoires in COVID-19. Sequencing was performed with immunoSEQ multiplex PCR; in TCRdb, only in-frame clones are kept and a portion is missing. The sample comprises 80,000 to 95,000 clones, around 90% of which are singletons, and around 3% rests with the top ten. What was sequenced was peripheral blood. These TCRs come from a woman between 45 and 65 years old with active or convalescent COVID-19.

The J gene is TRBJ1-5, the V gene TRBV19, with TRBD1 matching 7 bases. V lost 8 bases to trimming and J lost 0 bases; unmatched junction nucleotides: 7. The CDR3 covers 15 residues. CDR1 and CDR2 from the germline V gene are LNHDA and SQIVND (reference sequence). The CDR3 spells CASWDSSYSNQPQHF. CDR3 nucleotides: TGTGCCAGTTGGGACAGTAGTTATAGCAATCAGCCCCAGCATTTT.

The rearrangement links TRBV6-5 to TRBJ1-2, with D possibly matching TRBD1 (6 bases). Germline values: CDR1 MNHEY, CDR2 SVGAGI. Trimming removed 7 bases at V and 8 bases at J, with 17 bases between. This CDR3 has 13 amino acids. The CDR3 loop is CASTVKQGSGYTF. CDR3 sequence (DNA): TGTGCCAGCACCGTAAAACAGGGAAGCGGCTACACCTTC.